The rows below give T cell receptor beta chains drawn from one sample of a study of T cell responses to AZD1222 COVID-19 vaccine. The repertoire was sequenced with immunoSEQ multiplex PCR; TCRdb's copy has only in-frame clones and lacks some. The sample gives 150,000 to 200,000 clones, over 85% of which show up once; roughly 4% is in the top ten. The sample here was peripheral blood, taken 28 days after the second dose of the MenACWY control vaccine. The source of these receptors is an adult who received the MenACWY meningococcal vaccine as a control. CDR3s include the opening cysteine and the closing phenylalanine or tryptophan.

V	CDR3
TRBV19	CASDTGGASHIRAEAFF
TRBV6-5	CASSQRAGWSYEQYF
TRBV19	CASSPGGGETQYF
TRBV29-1	CSGGQGQNIQYF
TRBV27	CASSTHLVNEQFF
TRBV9	CASSLRDTYTGELFF
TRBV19	CASKDRGSNQPQHF
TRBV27	CAVIGRTEAFF
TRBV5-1	CASSLDVSSYNEQFF
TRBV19	CASNHDRSSYEQYF
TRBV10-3	CAISESSSSNYGYTF
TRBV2	CASSAPAGGSSF
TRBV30	CASAFSRGNYGYTF
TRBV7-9	CASTSSGGANYGYTF
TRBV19	CASSLSGRRETQYF
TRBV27	CASSSSSYEQYF
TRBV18	CASSPPLAGGRAIQYF
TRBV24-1	CATSPGLAVYNEQFF
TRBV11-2	CASSYLGGMETDTQYF
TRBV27	CASSFGDRGRHEQYF
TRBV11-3	CASSLGTLQGVYGYTF
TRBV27	CASSFRQGGEKLFF
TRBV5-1	CASSLAPGGYGGANVLTF
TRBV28	CASSLTGGVGYTF
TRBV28	CASSLALYNSPLHF
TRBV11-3	CASSLDPDRESFF
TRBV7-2	CASSPSGGGYGYTF
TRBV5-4	CASGNEGPYGYTF
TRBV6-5	CASSYGSEPQHF
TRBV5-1	CASSLQGALSSEQYF
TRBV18	CASSREDGSNQPQHF
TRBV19	CASSRDREPGNTIYF
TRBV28	CASGFSGNTIYF
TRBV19	CASSTPSGTYTDTQYF
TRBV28	CASNGLAHNTGELFF
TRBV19	CASSWGETTEAFF
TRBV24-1	CATRSRDRPQAFF
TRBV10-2	CASSESSGSQPQHF
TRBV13	CASSLQATNEKLFF
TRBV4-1	CASSITGTVTLGANVLTF
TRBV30	CAWTPSGNEQFF
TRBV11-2	CASSFLVGSGNTIYF
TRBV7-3	CASSLGSSYNSPLHF
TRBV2	CASSEVSYEQYF
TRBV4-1	CASSQDGGLAGRELFF
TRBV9	CASSVARGTSGFTDTQYF
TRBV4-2	CASSQGSSGANEQFF
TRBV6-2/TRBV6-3	CASSYDSNQPQHF
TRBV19	CASSTRGGGNSPLHF
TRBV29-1	CSGTVNEKLFF